Given below is one TCR beta chain in context. The antigen remains undetermined. The assay was immunoSEQ multiplex PCR, and TCRdb's table has in-frame clones only and misses some. The sample includes approximately 90,000 clones, around 84% of them seen just once. V was pared by 5 bases and J by 2 bases, with 12 bases of the junction left unmatched. The CDR3 is 18 amino acids. The germline CDR1 and CDR2 sequences are MDHEN and SYDVKM. The data originate from a study of graft-versus-host responses after intestinal transplantation. Whole-study results and caveats: Analysis identified GvH clones in recipient marrow, with some appearing first in ileum or blood. Across patients carrying graft-donor T cell macrochimerism, allografts held high graft-versus-host to host-versus-graft clonal ratios.

This sequence joins TRBV28 and TRBJ2-5, with 12 nucleotides matching TRBD2. The sequences come from unstimulated CD4+ T cells sorted from spleen or lymph node cells, collected before intestinal transplant. The receptor was isolated from a human donor who received an intestinal transplant. The DNA of the CDR3 is TGTGCCAGCAGTCCGGGACTAGCGGGTCGGGGGGCACAAGAGACCCAGTACTTC. Protein: CASSPGLAGRGAQETQYF.